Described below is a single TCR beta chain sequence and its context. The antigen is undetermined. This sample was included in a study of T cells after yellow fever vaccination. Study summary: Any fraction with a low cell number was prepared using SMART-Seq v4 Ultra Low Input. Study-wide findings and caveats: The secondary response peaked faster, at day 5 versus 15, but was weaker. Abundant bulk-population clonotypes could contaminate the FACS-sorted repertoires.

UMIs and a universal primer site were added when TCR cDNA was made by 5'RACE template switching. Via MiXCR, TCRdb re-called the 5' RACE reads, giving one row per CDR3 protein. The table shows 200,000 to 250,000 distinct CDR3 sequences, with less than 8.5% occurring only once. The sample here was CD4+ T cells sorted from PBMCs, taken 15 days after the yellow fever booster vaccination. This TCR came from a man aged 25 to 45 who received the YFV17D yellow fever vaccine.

CDR3 DNA sequence: TGCAGCGTCCTAGGGGTACCCCGAGCCCACCTCGGTGGATCTAGCTCTGGGGCCAACGTCCTGACTTTC. Its translation is CSVLGVPRAHLGGSSSGANVLTF. The chain has TRBV29-1 and TRBJ2-6; D may be TRBD1 (5 bases). The germline V gene has CDR1 SQVTM and CDR2 ANQGSEA. V lost 6 bases, J lost 0 bases, and 36 bases lay in between. This CDR3 contains 23 residues. The whole variable domain, filled in from reference TRBV29-1 and TRBJ2-6, reads SAVISQKPSRDICQRGTSLTIQCQVDSQVTMMFWYRQQPGQSLTLIATANQGSEATYESGFVIDKFPISRPNLTFSTLTVSNMSPEDSSIYLCSVLGVPRAHLGGSSSGANVLTFGAGSRLTVL.